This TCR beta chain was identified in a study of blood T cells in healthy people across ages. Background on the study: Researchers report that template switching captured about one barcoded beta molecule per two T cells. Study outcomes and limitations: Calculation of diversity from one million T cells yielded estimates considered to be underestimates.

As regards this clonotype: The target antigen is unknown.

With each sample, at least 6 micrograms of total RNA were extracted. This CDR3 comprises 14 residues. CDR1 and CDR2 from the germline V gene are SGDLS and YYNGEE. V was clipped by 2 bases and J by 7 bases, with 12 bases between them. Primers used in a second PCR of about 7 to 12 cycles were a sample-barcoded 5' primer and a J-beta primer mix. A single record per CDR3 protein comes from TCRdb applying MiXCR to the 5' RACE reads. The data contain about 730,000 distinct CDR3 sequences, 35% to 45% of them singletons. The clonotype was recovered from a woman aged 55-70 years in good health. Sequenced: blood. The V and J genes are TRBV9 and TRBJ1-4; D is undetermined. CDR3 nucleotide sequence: TGTGCCAGCAGCGTCGCCGGGTTTGGTGAAAAACTGTTTTTT. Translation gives CASSVAGFGEKLFF.